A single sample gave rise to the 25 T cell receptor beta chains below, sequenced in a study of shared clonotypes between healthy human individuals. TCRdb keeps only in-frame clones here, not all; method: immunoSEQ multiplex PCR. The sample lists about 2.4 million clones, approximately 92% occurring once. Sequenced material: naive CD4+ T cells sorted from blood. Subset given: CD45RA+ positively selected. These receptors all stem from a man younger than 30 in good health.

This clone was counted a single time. The CDR3 sequence: CASSQEDRGHEQYF. Written as DNA, the CDR3 is TGCGCCAGCAGCCAAGAGGACAGGGGTCACGAGCAGTACTTC. This chain joins TRBV4-1 and TRBJ2-5; 9 nucleotides line up with TRBD1. Judging by the DNA end, TRBJ2-7 fits better; the J call may be wrong. The CDR3 has 14 residues. Per germline, CDR1 MGHRA and CDR2 YSYEKL.

CDR3 protein: CASSQPRGAGSTEAFF. The CDR3 nucleotides read TGCGCCAGCAGCCAGCCCAGGGGGGCGGGGAGCACTGAAGCTTTCTTT. V gene TRBV4-1 combines with J gene TRBJ1-1, with 7 bases lining up with TRBD1. Germline lookup yields CDR1 MGHRA and CDR2 YSYEKL. The length of the CDR3 is 16 residues. V was clipped by 3 bases and J by 4 bases; unmatched bases: 11.

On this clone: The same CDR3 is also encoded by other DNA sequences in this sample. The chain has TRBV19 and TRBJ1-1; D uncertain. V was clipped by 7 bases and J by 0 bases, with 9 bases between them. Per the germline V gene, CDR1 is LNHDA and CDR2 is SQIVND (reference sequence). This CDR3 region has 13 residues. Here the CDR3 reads CASTRQLNTEAFF. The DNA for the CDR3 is TGTGCCAGTACGCGGCAGCTGAACACTGAAGCTTTCTTT.

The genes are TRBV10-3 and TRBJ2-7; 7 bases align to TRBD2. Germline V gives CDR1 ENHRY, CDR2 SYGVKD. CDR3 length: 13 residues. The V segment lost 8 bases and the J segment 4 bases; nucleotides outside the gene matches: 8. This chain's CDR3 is CAIRGGGGYEQYF. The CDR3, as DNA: TGTGCCATCCGCGGCGGCGGGGGATACGAGCAGTACTTC.

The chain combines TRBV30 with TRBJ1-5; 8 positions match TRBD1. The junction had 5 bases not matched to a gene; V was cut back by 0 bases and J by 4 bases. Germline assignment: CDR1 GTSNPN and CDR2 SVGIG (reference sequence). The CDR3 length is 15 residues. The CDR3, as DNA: TGTGCCTGGAGTGTACGGACAGGGCAAAATCAGCCCCAGCATTTT. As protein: CAWSVRTGQNQPQHF.

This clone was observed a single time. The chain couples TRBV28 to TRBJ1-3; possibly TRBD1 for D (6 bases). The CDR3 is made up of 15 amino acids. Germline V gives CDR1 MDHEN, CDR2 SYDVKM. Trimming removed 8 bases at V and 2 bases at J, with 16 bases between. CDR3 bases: TGTGCCAGCTCTTTTGGACAGTCTCCTGGAAACACCATATATTTT. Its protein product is CASSFGQSPGNTIYF.

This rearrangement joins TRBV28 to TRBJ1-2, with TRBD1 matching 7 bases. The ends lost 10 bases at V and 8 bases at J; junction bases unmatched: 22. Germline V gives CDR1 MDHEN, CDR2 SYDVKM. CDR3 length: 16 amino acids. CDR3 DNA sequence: TGTGCCATCCTCGGGACAGCCGGCCTTACTTGGAAAGGCTACACCTTC. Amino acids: CAILGTAGLTWKGYTF.

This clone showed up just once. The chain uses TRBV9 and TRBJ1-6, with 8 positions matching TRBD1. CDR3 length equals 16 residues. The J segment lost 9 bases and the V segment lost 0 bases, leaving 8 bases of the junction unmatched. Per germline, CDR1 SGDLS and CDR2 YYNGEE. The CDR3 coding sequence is TGTGCCAGCAGCGTAGATCATCAGGGGGCCGGTTCACCCCTCCACTTT. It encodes CASSVDHQGAGSPLHF.

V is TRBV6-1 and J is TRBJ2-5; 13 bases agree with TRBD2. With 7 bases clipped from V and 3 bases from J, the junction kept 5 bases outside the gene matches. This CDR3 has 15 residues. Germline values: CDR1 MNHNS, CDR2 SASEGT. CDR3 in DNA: TGTGCCAGCATTTCCGGGACTAGCGGGAAAGAGACCCAGTACTTC. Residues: CASISGTSGKETQYF.

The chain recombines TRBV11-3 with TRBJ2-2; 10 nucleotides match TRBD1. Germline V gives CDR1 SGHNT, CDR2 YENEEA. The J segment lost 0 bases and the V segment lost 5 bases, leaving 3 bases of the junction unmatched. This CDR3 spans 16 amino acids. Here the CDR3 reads CASSPGTGANTGELFF. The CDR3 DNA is TGTGCCAGCAGCCCTGGGACAGGGGCGAACACCGGGGAGCTGTTTTTT.

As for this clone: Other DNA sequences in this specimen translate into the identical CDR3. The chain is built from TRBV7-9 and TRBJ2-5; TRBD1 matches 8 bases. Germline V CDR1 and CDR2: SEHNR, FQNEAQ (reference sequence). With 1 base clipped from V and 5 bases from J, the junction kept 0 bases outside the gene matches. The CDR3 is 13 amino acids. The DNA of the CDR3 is TGTGCCAGCAGCTTAGGACAGGGGGAGACCCAGTACTTC. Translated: CASSLGQGETQYF.

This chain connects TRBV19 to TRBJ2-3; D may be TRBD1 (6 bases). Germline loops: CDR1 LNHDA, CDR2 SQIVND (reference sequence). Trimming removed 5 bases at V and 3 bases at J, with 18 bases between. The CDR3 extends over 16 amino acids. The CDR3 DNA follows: TGTGCCAGTAGTCTCGAGGACAGCGTGATTACAGATACGCAGTATTTT. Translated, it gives CASSLEDSVITDTQYF.

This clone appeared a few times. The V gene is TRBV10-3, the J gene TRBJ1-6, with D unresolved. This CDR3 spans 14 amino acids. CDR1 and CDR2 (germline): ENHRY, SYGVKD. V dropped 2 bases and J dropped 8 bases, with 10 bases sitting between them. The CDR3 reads CAISEPTEDSPLHF. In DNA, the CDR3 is TGTGCCATCAGTGAGCCTACAGAGGATTCACCCCTCCACTTT.

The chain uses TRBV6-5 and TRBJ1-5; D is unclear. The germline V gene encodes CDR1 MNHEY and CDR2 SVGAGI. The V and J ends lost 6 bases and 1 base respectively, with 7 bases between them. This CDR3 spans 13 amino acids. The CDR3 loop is CASRQTSNQPQHF. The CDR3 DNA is TGTGCCAGCAGGCAGACGAGCAATCAGCCCCAGCATTTT.

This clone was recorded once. The CDR3 loop is CASSLWAGPGGYTF. The DNA for the CDR3 is TGTGCCAGCAGTTTGTGGGCAGGGCCAGGTGGCTACACCTTC. V usage is TRBV28 and J usage is TRBJ1-2, with TRBD1 as a possible D gene (5 bases). The CDR3 totals 14 residues. Germline V CDR1 and CDR2: MDHEN, SYDVKM. V was pared by 3 bases and J by 7 bases, with 15 bases between.

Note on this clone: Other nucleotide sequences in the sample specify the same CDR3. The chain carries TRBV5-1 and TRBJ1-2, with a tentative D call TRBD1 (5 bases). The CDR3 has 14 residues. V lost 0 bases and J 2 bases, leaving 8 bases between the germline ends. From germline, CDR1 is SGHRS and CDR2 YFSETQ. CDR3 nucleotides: TGCGCCAGCAGCTTGGAGGGGTCAAACTATGGCTACACCTTC. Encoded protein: CASSLEGSNYGYTF.

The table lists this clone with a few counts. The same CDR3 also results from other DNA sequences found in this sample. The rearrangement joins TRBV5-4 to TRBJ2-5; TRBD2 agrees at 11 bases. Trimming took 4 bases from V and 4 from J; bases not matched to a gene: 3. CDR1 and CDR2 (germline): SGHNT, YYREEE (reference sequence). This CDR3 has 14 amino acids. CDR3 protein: CASSLGLAGETQYF. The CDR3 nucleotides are TGTGCCAGCAGCCTAGGACTAGCGGGAGAGACCCAGTACTTC.

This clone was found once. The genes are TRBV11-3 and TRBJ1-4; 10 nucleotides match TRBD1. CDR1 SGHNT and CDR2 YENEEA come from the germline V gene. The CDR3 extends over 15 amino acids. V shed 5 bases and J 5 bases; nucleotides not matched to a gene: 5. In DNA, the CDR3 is TGTGCCAGCAGCGCCGGACAGGGGGGAAATGAAAAACTGTTTTTT. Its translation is CASSAGQGGNEKLFF.

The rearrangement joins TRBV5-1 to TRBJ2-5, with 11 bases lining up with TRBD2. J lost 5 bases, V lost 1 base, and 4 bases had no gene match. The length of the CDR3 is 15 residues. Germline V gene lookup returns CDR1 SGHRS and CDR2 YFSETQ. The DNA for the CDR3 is TGCGCCAGCAGCTTGATAGCGGGGGGGCTGGAGACCCAGTACTTC. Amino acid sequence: CASSLIAGGLETQYF.

The CDR3 DNA follows: TGTGCCAGCAGTTACCTCCCGGCGGGCGAGCAGTACTTC. It translates to CASSYLPAGEQYF. The rearrangement joins TRBV6-5 to TRBJ2-7, with D tentatively TRBD2 (5 bases). V lost 2 bases and J 6 bases, leaving 11 bases between the germline ends. The CDR3 length is 13 residues. CDR1 is MNHEY, CDR2 SVGAGI, per germline.

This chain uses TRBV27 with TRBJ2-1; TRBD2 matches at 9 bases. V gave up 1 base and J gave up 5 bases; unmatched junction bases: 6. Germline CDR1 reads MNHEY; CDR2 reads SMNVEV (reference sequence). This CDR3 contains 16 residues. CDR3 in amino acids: CASSLLPSGEDNEQFF. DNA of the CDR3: TGTGCCAGCAGTTTATTGCCTAGCGGGGAGGACAATGAGCAGTTCTTC.

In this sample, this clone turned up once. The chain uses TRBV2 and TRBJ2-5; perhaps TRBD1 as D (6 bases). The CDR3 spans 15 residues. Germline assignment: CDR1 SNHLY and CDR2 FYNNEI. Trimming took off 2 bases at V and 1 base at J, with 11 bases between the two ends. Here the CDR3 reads CASSETQGFQETQYF. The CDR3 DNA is TGTGCCAGCAGTGAAACACAGGGCTTCCAAGAGACCCAGTACTTC.

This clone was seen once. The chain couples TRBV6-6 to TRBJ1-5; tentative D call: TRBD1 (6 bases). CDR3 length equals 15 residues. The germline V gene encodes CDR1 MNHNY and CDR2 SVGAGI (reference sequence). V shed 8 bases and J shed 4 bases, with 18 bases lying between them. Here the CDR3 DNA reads TGTGCCAGCCTCGCGAGGGGGGCACCTAATCAGCCCCAGCATTTT. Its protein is CASLARGAPNQPQHF.

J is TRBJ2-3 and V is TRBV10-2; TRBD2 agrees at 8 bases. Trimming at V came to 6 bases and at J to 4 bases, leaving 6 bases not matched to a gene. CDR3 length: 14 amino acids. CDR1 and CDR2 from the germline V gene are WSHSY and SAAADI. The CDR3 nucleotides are TGCGCCAGCAGGAAGGCGGGAGGCCCAGATACGCAGTATTTT. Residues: CASRKAGGPDTQYF.

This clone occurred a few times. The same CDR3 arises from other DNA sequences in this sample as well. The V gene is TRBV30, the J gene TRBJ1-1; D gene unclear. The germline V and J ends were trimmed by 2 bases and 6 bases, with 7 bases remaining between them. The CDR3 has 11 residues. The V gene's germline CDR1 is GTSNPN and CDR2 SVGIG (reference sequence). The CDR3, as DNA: TGTGCCTGGAGTCCCGGGGCTGAAGCTTTCTTT. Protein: CAWSPGAEAFF.